This T cell receptor beta chain came from a study of blood T cell repertoires in COVID-19. Study information: The study drew acute and convalescent COVID-19 samples from the United States, Italy and Spain.

Only in-frame clones appear in the TCRdb table, and some are missing; sequencing was by immunoSEQ multiplex PCR. The repertoire holds fewer than 95,000 clones, with more than 70% as singletons. Germline V gives CDR1 KGHSH, CDR2 LQKENI. This CDR3 spans 16 amino acids. V dropped 1 base and J dropped 4 bases, with 16 bases sitting between them. The chain joins TRBV18 to TRBJ2-5, with D possibly TRBD1 on 6 matching bases. The TCR was taken from a man aged 55 to 70 with acute or convalescent COVID-19. The sequenced material came from peripheral blood. The CDR3 sequence: CASSPRRDIKGETQYF. The CDR3 DNA follows: TGTGCCAGCTCACCACGTCGGGACATAAAAGGAGAGACCCAGTACTTC.